This T cell receptor beta chain originates from a study of blood T cell repertoires in COVID-19. Sequencing was performed with immunoSEQ multiplex PCR; in TCRdb, only in-frame clones are kept and a portion is missing. The sample comprises about 45,000 clones, around 80% of which are singletons, and under 8.5% rests with the top ten. The CDR3 length is 15 residues. Germline CDR1 reads SNHLY; CDR2 reads FYNNEI. V dropped 4 bases and J dropped 5; count of bases not matched to a gene: 10. The chain is built from TRBV2 and TRBJ2-5, with 7 positions matching TRBD1. The source material was peripheral blood. The sequence derives from a man aged 80 or over in a cohort sampled during active COVID-19. In DNA, the CDR3 is TGTGCCAGCAGTGTAGACAGGGAACTTTGGGAGACCCAGTACTTC. It specifies CASSVDRELWETQYF.